Below are 17 T cell receptor beta chains sequenced from a single sample in a study of blood T cell repertoires in COVID-19. The assay was immunoSEQ multiplex PCR, and TCRdb's table has in-frame clones only and misses some. The data show some 110,000 clones, 70% to 90% seen once. The sample consisted of peripheral blood. The receptor set was obtained from a man aged 70 or older who had recovered from COVID-19.

This sequence joins TRBV30 and TRBJ2-7; D might be TRBD2 (5 bases). Between the trimmed V and J ends, which lost 2 bases and 2 bases, there was a span of 13 bases. Germline V CDR1 and CDR2: GTSNPN, SVGIG (reference sequence). The CDR3 extends over 14 amino acids. The CDR3 DNA reads TGTGCCTGGAGTAGGAGCGGATTCCCCTACGAGCAGTACTTC. The encoded protein is CAWSRSGFPYEQYF.

The chain couples TRBV7-9 to TRBJ2-7, with TRBD1 matching 9 bases. The CDR3 has 15 residues. With 4 bases clipped from V and 3 bases from J, the junction kept 7 bases outside the gene matches. The germline V gene encodes CDR1 SEHNR and CDR2 FQNEAQ (reference sequence). The CDR3: CASSSAGTGFYEQYF. Here the CDR3 DNA reads TGTGCCAGCAGCTCGGCCGGGACAGGGTTCTACGAGCAGTACTTC.

The sample holds one count of this clone. This sequence joins TRBV7-3 and TRBJ2-1; 9 bases line up with TRBD2. The trim removed 5 bases at V and 1 base at J, leaving 3 bases unmatched. There are 15 residues in the CDR3. Germline V gene sequence: CDR1 SGHTA, CDR2 FQGTGA. The CDR3 DNA reads TGTGCCAGCAGCCCTGCGGGGGGGTCCTACAATGAGCAGTTCTTC. Protein: CASSPAGGSYNEQFF.

This clone was found once. The DNA of the CDR3 is TGTGCCAGCAGTGGAGACAGTGTAGCCTACGAGCAGTACTTC. This translates into CASSGDSVAYEQYF. The V and J genes are TRBV2 and TRBJ2-7, with D possibly TRBD1 on 5 matching bases. The CDR3 is 14 residues long. Trimming took 4 bases from V and 2 from J, leaving 12 bases between them. The germline gives CDR1 SNHLY, CDR2 FYNNEI.

The CDR3 sequence: CASSPDRGSGELFF. CDR3 sequence (DNA): TGTGCCAGCAGCCCAGATAGAGGTTCCGGGGAGCTGTTTTTT. The rearrangement uses TRBV5-4 and TRBJ2-2; unclear D gene. Trimming removed 4 bases from V and 6 bases from J, with 13 bases in between. The CDR3 contains 14 residues. CDR1 and CDR2 from the germline V gene are SGHNT and YYREEE (reference sequence).

This rearrangement joins TRBV16 to TRBJ2-1; TRBD2 matches at 7 bases. The V segment lost 3 bases and the J segment 0 bases; nucleotides outside the gene matches: 8. This CDR3 is built from 17 residues. Germline CDR1 is KGHSY and CDR2 is FQNENV. The CDR3 DNA sequence: TGTGCCAGCAGCCAGGCGCGGGGCGGGAGCTCCTACAATGAGCAGTTCTTC. It specifies CASSQARGGSSYNEQFF.

The V call is TRBV28, the J call TRBJ1-4; 10 bases are shared with TRBD1. This CDR3 is 15 amino acids long. Germline loops: CDR1 MDHEN, CDR2 SYDVKM. Germline trimming cut 6 bases from V and 7 bases from J; bases unmatched to any gene: 8. This CDR3 reads CASRDRGRGSEKLFF. Here the CDR3 DNA reads TGTGCCAGCAGAGACAGGGGGCGGGGGAGTGAAAAACTGTTTTTT.

The rearrangement joins TRBV7-2 to TRBJ1-1; TRBD1 matches 11 bases. The CDR3 covers 16 residues. V lost 5 bases, J lost 1 base, and 6 bases stayed unmatched. Germline CDR1 is SGHTA and CDR2 is FQGNSA. CDR3 in amino acids: CASSKRTGGENTEAFF. The CDR3 DNA reads as TGTGCCAGCAGCAAACGGACAGGGGGCGAGAACACTGAAGCTTTCTTT.

V is TRBV6-6 and J is TRBJ2-5; no reliable D call. V lost 6 bases to trimming and J lost 1 base, with 9 bases between them. Per the germline V gene, CDR1 is MNHNY and CDR2 is SVGAGI (reference sequence). CDR3 size: 13 residues. CDR3: CASRRGSQETQYF. The CDR3 DNA reads as TGTGCCAGCAGACGCGGCAGCCAAGAGACCCAGTACTTC.

The chain combines TRBV7-2 with TRBJ2-5, with 7 bases lining up with TRBD2. After removal of 1 base from V and 7 bases from J, the junction contained 12 bases not matched to a gene. The CDR3 runs to 16 residues. Germline V gene data show CDR1 as SGHTA and CDR2 as FQGNSA. DNA for the CDR3: TGTGCCAGCAGCTTAGTTTTGTCTAGCGGCCCTGGGACCCAGTACTTC. This codes for CASSLVLSSGPGTQYF.

The DNA for the CDR3 is TGTGCCAGCAGCTCACGAACCGGGACTTTATTTGCCGAGACCCAGTACTTC. Translating gives CASSSRTGTLFAETQYF. V and J are TRBV5-4 and TRBJ2-5; a weak D match, TRBD2 (6 bases). Looked up from germline, CDR1 is SGHNT and CDR2 is YYREEE (reference sequence). The V gene lost 3 bases and the J gene lost 5 bases, with 23 bases spanning the gap. The CDR3 has 17 residues.

CDR3 sequence reads: CASSSRTRTGELFF. Here the CDR3 DNA reads TGTGCCAGCAGCTCGAGGACTAGGACCGGGGAGCTGTTTTTT. The chain links TRBV7-3 to TRBJ2-2; 7 nucleotides match TRBD2. The germline V gene encodes CDR1 SGHTA and CDR2 FQGTGA. With 4 bases clipped from V and 5 bases from J, the junction kept 4 bases outside the gene matches. The CDR3 is 14 amino acids.

The rearrangement uses TRBV29-1 and TRBJ2-7; possible D gene TRBD1, 6 bases. CDR3 length equals 12 residues. V was shortened by 4 bases and J by 6 bases, with 13 bases between the two germline ends. Germline CDR1 reads SQVTM; CDR2 reads ANQGSEA. DNA of the CDR3: TGCAGCGTTGGACGGCAGGGGAGCGAGCAGTACTTC. As protein: CSVGRQGSEQYF.

The chain is built from TRBV6-5 and TRBJ1-2, with TRBD1 matching over 7 bases. Germline V lookup: CDR1 MNHEY, CDR2 SVGAGI. V gave up 0 bases and J gave up 4 bases; unmatched junction bases: 5. CDR3 length: 15 residues. Here the CDR3 DNA reads TGTGCCAGCAGTTACTCCAGGGGGGCGAGCTATGGCTACACCTTC. This translates into CASSYSRGASYGYTF.

The J gene is TRBJ1-1, the V gene TRBV30, with D possibly TRBD1 on 6 matching bases. V was shortened by 4 bases and J by 7 bases, with 16 bases between the two germline ends. Germline assignment: CDR1 GTSNPN and CDR2 SVGIG (reference sequence). This CDR3 spans 13 amino acids. The CDR3 bases are TGTGCCTGGAAATCCCAGGGGCAGGGTGAAGCTTTCTTT. Translation gives CAWKSQGQGEAFF.

The V and J genes are TRBV30 and TRBJ1-1; D gene unclear. V was clipped by 1 base and J by 5 bases, with 8 bases between them. Germline assignment: CDR1 GTSNPN and CDR2 SVGIG (reference sequence). This CDR3 spans 12 amino acids. CDR3 loop: CAWSGGWTEAFF. CDR3 in DNA: TGTGCCTGGAGTGGAGGGTGGACTGAAGCTTTCTTT.

This clone has more than one count but fewer than ten. V and J are TRBV28 and TRBJ1-1, with 12 bases that match TRBD1. The CDR3 extends over 15 amino acids. V shed 3 bases and J 8 bases; nucleotides not matched to a gene: 7. From germline, CDR1 is MDHEN and CDR2 SYDVKM. This CDR3 reads CASSFPGQGAGEAFF. CDR3 sequence (DNA): TGTGCCAGCAGTTTCCCGGGACAGGGGGCAGGGGAAGCTTTCTTT.